Shown below are 23 T cell receptor beta chains from a single sample sequenced in a study of metastatic and nonmetastatic thyroid tumors. All patients were treatment-naive before thyroid surgery. TCRdb re-called the PCR reads with MiXCR. Of fewer than 35,000 clones in the sample, over 15% were seen once. Material for sequencing was blood. All receptors come from a male donor with papillary thyroid cancer or a benign thyroid nodule (not recorded which). Some clones in this sample may be carry-over from other donors' samples.

This clone was detected a few times. The V and J genes are TRBV27 and TRBJ1-5, with TRBD1 matching over 11 bases. From germline, CDR1 is MNHEY and CDR2 SMNVEV (reference sequence). V trimming: 5 bases; J trimming: 5 bases; junction bases outside the gene matches: 11. The CDR3 is 17 amino acids. CDR3 bases: TGTGCCAGCAGTCTAGGTCGGGACAGGGGGATTGATCAGCCCCAGCATTTT. As protein: CASSLGRDRGIDQPQHF.

This clone was seen at least ten times. This chain uses TRBV28 with TRBJ2-5, with TRBD1 as a possible D gene (6 bases). The CDR3 is 16 amino acids. Trimming pared 5 bases from V and 5 bases from J, leaving 21 bases between. Germline CDR1 is MDHEN and CDR2 is SYDVKM. CDR3 residues: CASSPPGRGEAETQYF. The DNA of the CDR3 is TGTGCCAGCAGTCCTCCGGGCAGGGGCGAGGCGGAGACCCAGTACTTC.

This clone was recorded a few times. The CDR3 sequence: CSVAQPNQPQHF. The CDR3 DNA is TGCAGCGTTGCACAGCCGAATCAGCCCCAGCATTTT. The chain combines TRBV29-1 with TRBJ1-5, with D unresolved. Germline CDR1 and CDR2: SQVTM and ANQGSEA. This CDR3 region has 12 residues. The V and J ends lost 4 bases and 4 bases respectively, with 8 bases between them. Full variable domain (rest looked up from reference TRBV29-1 and TRBJ1-5): SAVISQKPSRDICQRGTSLTIQCQVDSQVTMMFWYRQQPGQSLTLIATANQGSEATYESGFVIDKFPISRPNLTFSTLTVSNMSPEDSSIYLCSVAQPNQPQHFGDGTRLSIL.

In the case of this clone: A read error may account for a junction end that differs from germline. The rearrangement joins TRBV5-1 to TRBJ2-2, with a weak D call TRBD2 (7 bases). The V gene's germline CDR1 is SGHRS and CDR2 YFSETQ. CDR3 length: 16 residues. CDR3 sequence reads: CASSLKGGPTTRELFF. In nucleotides, the CDR3 is TGCGCCAGCAGCTTGAAGGGGGGGCCTACCACCAGGGAGCTGTTTTTT.

V usage is TRBV10-3 and J usage is TRBJ2-6; possibly TRBD2 for D (5 bases). Germline V lookup: CDR1 ENHRY, CDR2 SYGVKD. This CDR3 has 14 amino acids. The germline V and J ends were trimmed by 8 bases and 4 bases, with 12 bases remaining between them. The CDR3 DNA follows: TGTGCCATCTCGGCGGGTACCGGGGCCAACGTCCTGACTTTC. Translation gives CAISAGTGANVLTF.

This clone was picked up many times. This rearrangement joins TRBV20-1 to TRBJ1-3; weak D call: TRBD1 (6 bases). The CDR3 spans 13 residues. Germline V gene sequence: CDR1 DFQATT, CDR2 SNEGSKA (reference sequence). The V end lost 4 bases, the J end lost 2 bases, and 9 bases lay between the germline ends. The chain's CDR3 is CSAKGTTGNTIYF. For the CDR3, the DNA is TGCAGTGCTAAGGGGACAACTGGAAACACCATATATTTT.

This clone was found a few times. The V and J genes are TRBV27 and TRBJ2-1; D not resolved. CDR1 and CDR2 from the germline V gene are MNHEY and SMNVEV (reference sequence). Trimming pared 6 bases from V and 4 bases from J, leaving 4 bases between. This CDR3 has 11 amino acids. The CDR3 DNA follows: TGTGCCAGCAGCCAATACAATGAGCAGTTCTTC. It translates to CASSQYNEQFF.

This clone came up many times. A read error is possible here, since a much larger clone lies one base away. V usage is TRBV7-8 and J usage is TRBJ2-5, with a weak D call TRBD2 (5 bases). The V and J ends lost 7 bases and 6 bases respectively, with 18 bases between them. Per the germline V gene, CDR1 is SGHVS and CDR2 is FQNEAQ. This CDR3 has 14 residues. The CDR3 spells CASNFSGFEKTQYF. CDR3 bases: TGTGCCAGCAACTTCTCGGGGTTTGAGAAGACCCAGTACTTC.

About this clone: The germline gene is not matched at one end of the junction; a read error may be the cause. This chain connects TRBV13 to TRBJ2-2; 7 bases agree with TRBD2. The CDR3 totals 16 residues. CDR1 PRHDT and CDR2 FYEKMQ come from the germline V gene (reference sequence). CDR3 region: CASSLTAGWRSGELLF. The CDR3 DNA sequence: TGTGCCAGCAGCCTTACTGCGGGGTGGCGAAGCGGGGAGCTGCTTTTT.

This clone was recorded many times. V and J are TRBV5-1 and TRBJ2-1; the match to TRBD1 covers 7 bases. The V and J ends lost 0 bases and 8 bases, in that order; junction bases with no gene match: 8. Germline V lookup: CDR1 SGHRS, CDR2 YFSETQ. CDR3 length: 15 residues. In nucleotides, the CDR3 is TGCGCCAGCAGCTTGGCAGGGGGTCCGTGGGATGAGCAGTTCTTC. Translation gives CASSLAGGPWDEQFF. Full variable domain (remainder filled in from reference TRBV5-1 and TRBJ2-1): KAGVTQTPRYLIKTRGQQVTLSCSPISGHRSVSWYQQTPGQGLQFLFEYFSETQRNKGNFPGRFSGRQFSNSRSEMNVSTLELGDSALYLCASSLAGGPWDEQFFGPGTRLTVL.

This clone showed up many times. This chain connects TRBV18 to TRBJ2-7; 9 bases map to TRBD1. The germline gives CDR1 KGHSH, CDR2 LQKENI. The trim removed 1 base at V and 5 bases at J, leaving 6 bases unmatched. There are 15 residues in the CDR3. CDR3 protein: CASSPRGQGLDEQYF. The CDR3 DNA is TGTGCCAGCTCACCACGGGGACAGGGATTGGACGAGCAGTACTTC.

The chain is built from TRBV6-1 and TRBJ2-5; 8 bases agree with TRBD1. Germline V gene data show CDR1 as MNHNS and CDR2 as SASEGT. The CDR3 has 15 residues. The trim removed 3 bases at V and 5 bases at J, leaving 8 bases unmatched. Written as DNA, the CDR3 is TGTGCCAGCAGTGACTCTTCGGACAGGGAGGAGACCCAGTACTTC. Residues: CASSDSSDREETQYF.

Worth noting for this clone: Since no conserved phenylalanine or tryptophan closes the CDR3, a read error is the likely cause. The genes are TRBV24-1 and TRBJ2-1; D is unclear. Germline CDR1 KGHDR, CDR2 SFDVKD. The V end was cut by 9 bases, the J end by 3 bases, with 5 bases between. The CDR3 loop spans 11 amino acids. CDR3 region: CATVGYNEQFL. The DNA for the CDR3 is TGTGCCACCGTAGGCTACAATGAGCAGTTCCTC.

This clone was seen at least ten times. This chain connects TRBV28 to TRBJ2-3; weak D call: TRBD1 (5 bases). The CDR3 contains 17 residues. The germline V gene encodes CDR1 MDHEN and CDR2 SYDVKM. The germline V and J ends were trimmed by 2 bases and 3 bases, with 18 bases remaining between them. The CDR3 DNA reads as TGTGCCAGCAGTTTAAGGGCAGGGTCCCCTCTTACAGATACGCAGTATTTT. This codes for CASSLRAGSPLTDTQYF.

The gene calls are TRBV5-1 and TRBJ2-3; D is unresolved. Per the germline V gene, CDR1 is SGHRS and CDR2 is YFSETQ. The CDR3 sequence is 14 residues long. Between the trimmed V and J ends, which lost 2 bases and 1 base, there was a span of 8 bases. The CDR3 loop is CASSFGQRTDTQYF. CDR3 sequence (DNA): TGCGCCAGCAGCTTTGGGCAGCGCACAGATACGCAGTATTTT.

This clone was seen many times. The J gene is TRBJ2-7, the V gene TRBV2; 10 bases are shared with TRBD1. This CDR3 region has 14 residues. CDR1 is SNHLY and CDR2 is FYNNEI in the germline V gene. Losses at the gene ends were 8 bases for V and 7 bases for J; bases not matched to a gene: 11. The CDR3 here is CASSLTGQGREQYF. Written as DNA, the CDR3 is TGTGCCAGCTCCCTGACGGGACAGGGGAGGGAGCAGTACTTC.

This clone was detected only a few times. The chain links TRBV6-1 to TRBJ1-3, with 9 bases matching TRBD1. The J segment lost 3 bases and the V segment lost 5 bases, leaving 2 bases of the junction unmatched. This CDR3 has 14 amino acids. CDR1 is MNHNS and CDR2 is SASEGT in the germline V gene. The CDR3 DNA is TGTGCCAGCAGTACAGGGGGCGGTGGAAACACCATATATTTT. Its translation is CASSTGGGGNTIYF.

This clone is classed as medium-sized. This chain joins TRBV28 and TRBJ2-2; 7 nucleotides line up with TRBD1. The CDR3 is 15 amino acids. The ends lost 8 bases at V and 5 bases at J; junction bases unmatched: 11. Germline lookup yields CDR1 MDHEN and CDR2 SYDVKM. This CDR3 reads CASCPPGQLTGELFF. The CDR3 nucleotides read TGTGCCAGCTGCCCCCCGGGACAGCTTACCGGGGAGCTGTTTTTT.

This clone was counted ten times or more. The chain joins TRBV7-9 to TRBJ2-3; 7 bases fit TRBD1. Germline CDR1 is SEHNR and CDR2 is FQNEAQ (reference sequence). The CDR3 is made up of 18 amino acids. V shed 4 bases and J 4 bases; nucleotides not matched to a gene: 17. The CDR3 sequence: CASSSRGDREGVADTQYF. CDR3 nucleotide sequence: TGTGCCAGCAGCTCTAGAGGTGACAGGGAAGGGGTGGCAGATACGCAGTATTTT.

A few counts support this clone. The chain joins TRBV6-1 to TRBJ2-1, with 8 bases lining up with TRBD1. Germline V gene sequence: CDR1 MNHNS, CDR2 SASEGT. CDR3 length equals 14 residues. The V segment lost 6 bases and the J segment 10 bases; nucleotides outside the gene matches: 11. The CDR3 nucleotides read TGTGCCAGCAGCATGGATCCAGGGGGCAGGGAGCAGTTCTTC. Protein sequence: CASSMDPGGREQFF.

The rearrangement uses TRBV27 and TRBJ2-7; 11 nucleotides align to TRBD1. CDR3 length equals 14 residues. CDR1 and CDR2 (germline): MNHEY, SMNVEV (reference sequence). Losses at the gene ends were 5 bases for V and 7 bases for J; bases not matched to a gene: 7. The CDR3 spells CASSLGQGAGEQYF. In DNA form, the CDR3 reads TGTGCCAGCAGTCTAGGACAGGGGGCGGGTGAGCAGTACTTC.

This clone was seen repeatedly, ten times or more. This sequence joins TRBV6-5 and TRBJ1-3, with D perhaps matching TRBD1 (6 bases). The V and J ends lost 0 bases and 8 bases respectively, with 14 bases between them. The germline CDR1 and CDR2 sequences are MNHEY and SVGAGI. The CDR3 runs to 15 residues. The CDR3 region has the DNA TGTGCCAGCAGTTACTCTGGGGGCTCCCCGGACACCATATATTTT. Protein product: CASSYSGGSPDTIYF.

By share, this clone ranks as medium-sized (0.01 to 0.1%). This chain links TRBV6-5 with TRBJ2-7, with a tentative D call TRBD1 (6 bases). CDR3 length: 13 amino acids. Deletions cut 2 bases from V and 7 bases from J, with 12 bases between. CDR1 is MNHEY, CDR2 SVGAGI, per germline. CDR3 sequence (DNA): TGTGCCAGCAGTTACCACAGGGTTGGAGAGCAGTACTTC. Amino acid sequence: CASSYHRVGEQYF.